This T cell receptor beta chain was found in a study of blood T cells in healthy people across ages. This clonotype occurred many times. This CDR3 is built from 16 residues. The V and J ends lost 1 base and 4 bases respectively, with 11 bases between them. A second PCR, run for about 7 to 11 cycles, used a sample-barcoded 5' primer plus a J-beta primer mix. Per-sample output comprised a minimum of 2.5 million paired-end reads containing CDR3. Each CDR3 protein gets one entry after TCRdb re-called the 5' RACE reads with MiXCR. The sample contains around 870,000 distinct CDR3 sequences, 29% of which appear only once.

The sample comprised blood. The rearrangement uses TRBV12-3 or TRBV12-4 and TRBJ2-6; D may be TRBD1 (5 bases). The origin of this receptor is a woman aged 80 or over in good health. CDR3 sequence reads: CASSLGGRAGANVLTF. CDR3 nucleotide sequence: TGTGCCAGCAGTTTAGGAGGCAGGGCGGGGGCCAACGTCCTGACTTTC.